One and the same sample provided the 21 T cell receptor beta chains below, sequenced in a study of blood T cell repertoires in COVID-19. Sequenced by immunoSEQ multiplex PCR; TCRdb stores in-frame clones only, minus some. Here the sample spans about 280,000 clones, 85% to 90% being singletons. Sequencing used peripheral blood. These receptors were collected from a middle-aged man with acute or convalescent COVID-19.

The chain employs TRBV13 and TRBJ1-1; TRBD1 aligns across 8 bases. The CDR3 sequence is 15 residues long. The V and J ends lost 5 bases and 5 bases, in that order; junction bases with no gene match: 10. Germline V gives CDR1 PRHDT, CDR2 FYEKMQ (reference sequence). CDR3 region: CASSLNGQGRTEAFF. The CDR3 DNA is TGTGCCAGCAGCCTAAATGGACAGGGTCGAACTGAAGCTTTCTTT.

The rearrangement joins TRBV10-2 to TRBJ1-5, with 7 bases identical to TRBD1. Germline V gene sequence: CDR1 WSHSY, CDR2 SAAADI. Losses at the gene ends were 4 bases for V and 7 bases for J; bases not matched to a gene: 10. The CDR3 has 15 residues. The CDR3 here is CASSGFNRGEQPQHF. The CDR3 nucleotides are TGCGCCAGCAGTGGGTTTAACAGGGGAGAACAGCCCCAGCATTTT.

The chain links TRBV29-1 to TRBJ2-7; 7 bases map to TRBD1. V shed 1 base and J 5 bases; nucleotides not matched to a gene: 11. The germline gives CDR1 SQVTM, CDR2 ANQGSEA. The CDR3 is 15 amino acids. CDR3 bases: TGCAGCGTTGAAGGCAGAAGACAGGGAACTGACGAGCAGTACTTC. This encodes CSVEGRRQGTDEQYF.

The chain uses TRBV7-2 and TRBJ1-2; 8 nucleotides match TRBD1. This CDR3 has 15 residues. Per the germline V gene, CDR1 is SGHTA and CDR2 is FQGNSA. V shed 4 bases and J 2 bases; nucleotides not matched to a gene: 6. CDR3 nucleotide sequence: TGTGCCAGCAGCTCACCGGGACAGGCCAACTATGGCTACACCTTC. Translated: CASSSPGQANYGYTF.

The chain has TRBV30 and TRBJ1-2; TRBD1 might be the D (6 bases). Trimming removed 4 bases from V and 5 bases from J, with 14 bases in between. The germline V gene encodes CDR1 GTSNPN and CDR2 SVGIG (reference sequence). The CDR3 runs to 13 residues. The CDR3 nucleotides are TGTGCCTGGACAGGACAGACAAAATATGGCTACACCTTC. It codes for CAWTGQTKYGYTF.

This clone was seen only a few times. This chain joins TRBV5-6 and TRBJ1-2, with TRBD1 matching 9 bases. The CDR3 has 16 residues. V lost 4 bases, J lost 4 bases, and 11 bases stayed unmatched. From germline, CDR1 is SGHDT and CDR2 YYEEEE. The CDR3 DNA sequence: TGTGCCAGCAGCCTATTACCGGGACAGGGCGGCTATGGCTACACCTTC. Translating it yields CASSLLPGQGGYGYTF.

This clone appeared a single time. This chain connects TRBV12-3 or TRBV12-4 to TRBJ2-3; D uncertain. This CDR3 spans 12 amino acids. Trimming left V 2 bases short and J 6 bases short, with 6 bases between. CDR3 DNA sequence: TGTGCCAGCAGTTTATGGAGTGATACGCAGTATTTT. Translation: CASSLWSDTQYF.

This chain uses TRBV2 with TRBJ1-4; perhaps TRBD1 as D (5 bases). The length of the CDR3 is 14 residues. Trimming took 3 bases from V and 8 from J, leaving 13 bases between them. Per the germline V gene, CDR1 is SNHLY and CDR2 is FYNNEI. DNA of the CDR3: TGTGCCAGCAGTGATCCCCCACAGGAAGAAAAACTGTTTTTT. Amino acid sequence: CASSDPPQEEKLFF.

V is TRBV10-3 and J is TRBJ1-1; 7 bases fit TRBD1. The V and J ends lost 4 bases and 2 bases, in that order; junction bases with no gene match: 1. The germline CDR1 and CDR2 sequences are ENHRY and SYGVKD. The CDR3 runs to 13 residues. CDR3 sequence: CAISGQGNTEAFF. The CDR3 DNA is TGTGCCATCAGTGGACAGGGAAACACTGAAGCTTTCTTT.

V gene TRBV11-2 combines with J gene TRBJ1-6, with TRBD1 as a possible D gene (6 bases). CDR3 length: 19 residues. Between the trimmed V and J ends, which lost 5 bases and 6 bases, there was a span of 26 bases. Per germline, CDR1 SGHAT and CDR2 FQNNGV. The CDR3 protein is CASSLGWDTKHGRNSPLHF. The CDR3 bases are TGTGCCAGCAGCCTAGGTTGGGACACTAAGCATGGCCGTAATTCACCCCTCCACTTT.

The CDR3 loop is CASSPGQLAEAFF. The DNA of the CDR3 is TGTGCCAGCAGTCCGGGACAACTCGCTGAAGCTTTCTTT. V usage is TRBV6-2 or TRBV6-3 and J usage is TRBJ1-1, with a weak D call TRBD1 (6 bases). Germline V CDR1 and CDR2: MNHEY, SVGEGT. CDR3 size: 13 residues. V was pared by 5 bases and J by 6 bases, with 13 bases between.

Turning to this clone: Other DNA variants within this sample encode the same CDR3. This chain uses TRBV5-1 with TRBJ1-2; D possibly corresponds to TRBD1 (5 bases). V was shortened by 4 bases and J by 1 base, with 8 bases between the two germline ends. Looked up from germline, CDR1 is SGHRS and CDR2 is YFSETQ. The CDR3 spans 13 residues. This chain's CDR3 is CASSPQGNYGYTF. The CDR3 DNA reads TGCGCCAGCAGCCCTCAGGGTAACTATGGCTACACCTTC.

The V gene is TRBV10-1, the J gene TRBJ2-1; 10 positions match TRBD2. V dropped 5 bases and J dropped 2; count of bases not matched to a gene: 6. The CDR3 contains 16 residues. Germline-derived CDR1 and CDR2 are WNHNN and SYGVQD (reference sequence). This chain's CDR3 is CASSPLSGGTYNEQFF. CDR3 nucleotides: TGCGCCAGCAGTCCCCTTAGCGGGGGGACCTACAATGAGCAGTTCTTC.

This chain joins TRBV9 and TRBJ1-1; a possible D gene is TRBD1 (6 bases). Trimming left V 0 bases short and J 3 bases short, with 15 bases between. CDR1 is SGDLS and CDR2 is YYNGEE in the germline V gene. The CDR3 runs to 16 residues. CDR3 nucleotides: TGTGCCAGCAGCGTAGTTGCAGGGAGGGGGGACACTGAAGCTTTCTTT. It encodes CASSVVAGRGDTEAFF.

V is TRBV9 and J is TRBJ2-1; a possible D gene is TRBD2 (5 bases). This CDR3 region has 14 residues. Germline V CDR1 and CDR2: SGDLS, YYNGEE. Trimming took off 3 bases at V and 4 bases at J, with 11 bases between the two ends. The CDR3 here is CASSDRSGYNEQFF. The CDR3 DNA follows: TGTGCCAGCAGCGATCGCTCGGGGTACAATGAGCAGTTCTTC.

The chain combines TRBV7-2 with TRBJ2-3, with 7 bases matching TRBD2. This CDR3 region has 18 residues. V shed 5 bases, J shed 5 bases, and the junction held 19 bases outside the gene matches. From germline, CDR1 is SGHTA and CDR2 FQGNSA. The CDR3 protein is CASSSRRWGRGDQDTQYF. As DNA, the CDR3 is TGTGCCAGCAGCAGCAGAAGGTGGGGTCGGGGGGACCAAGATACGCAGTATTTT. The full variable domain, rest sourced from reference TRBV7-2 and TRBJ2-3, is GAGVSQSPSNKVTEKGKDVELRCDPISGHTALYWYRQSLGQGLEFLIYFQGNSAPDKSGLPSDRFSAERTGGSVSTLTIQRTQQEDSAVYLCASSSRRWGRGDQDTQYFGPGTRLTVL.

The chain employs TRBV10-3 and TRBJ2-7, with TRBD1 matching 10 bases. The CDR3 has 13 residues. J was trimmed by 4 bases and V by 10 bases; bases with no gene match: 7. Germline loops: CDR1 ENHRY, CDR2 SYGVKD. The DNA of the CDR3 is TGTGCCACCGGGACAGGGGCGGGATACGAGCAGTACTTC. It encodes CATGTGAGYEQYF.

The V gene is TRBV30, the J gene TRBJ1-3; D is uncertain. This CDR3 contains 13 residues. Germline values: CDR1 GTSNPN, CDR2 SVGIG (reference sequence). V lost 0 bases and J 3 bases, leaving 6 bases between the germline ends. CDR3 nucleotides: TGTGCCTGGAGTGTAACGGGTGGAAACACCATATATTTT. This codes for CAWSVTGGNTIYF.

The chain uses TRBV11-2 and TRBJ1-2; D is unclear. Germline V gives CDR1 SGHAT, CDR2 FQNNGV. The V gene lost 0 bases and the J gene lost 4 bases, with 21 bases spanning the gap. The CDR3 runs to 18 residues. CDR3 sequence (DNA): TGTGCCAGCAGCTTAGAACGCGGCTCGGCGAATCCGACCTATGGCTACACCTTC. Translation gives CASSLERGSANPTYGYTF.

The chain couples TRBV5-1 to TRBJ2-5, with D uncertain. Trimming removed 4 bases at V and 5 bases at J, with 15 bases between. CDR1 and CDR2 from the germline V gene are SGHRS and YFSETQ. The CDR3 has 14 residues. CDR3 sequence: CASSPSLYIETQYF. The CDR3 nucleotides read TGCGCCAGCAGCCCATCCCTATATATTGAGACCCAGTACTTC.

The chain recombines TRBV5-8 with TRBJ2-2, with a possible D match to TRBD2 (6 bases). V was cut by 3 bases and J by 0 bases, with 9 bases left in between. This CDR3 comprises 15 residues. Germline CDR1 SGHTS, CDR2 YDEGEE. The CDR3: CASSSGLPNTGELFF. DNA of the CDR3: TGTGCCAGCAGCTCGGGACTGCCGAACACCGGGGAGCTGTTTTTT.